The source of this T cell receptor (beta chain) is a study of T-cell reconstitution after alpha-beta-depleted transplantation in children. This clonotype was seen a few times. V was clipped by 2 bases and J by 7 bases; unmatched bases: 10. CDR3 size: 16 residues. This sample's TCRbeta library carried unique molecular identifier barcodes. MiXCR, run by TCRdb on the PCR reads, gives a single entry per CDR3 protein. The sample contains about 400,000 distinct CDR3 sequences, more than 10% of which appear only once. The chain uses TRBV12-3 or TRBV12-4 and TRBJ2-3, with 9 bases matching TRBD1. The receptor was derived from a human donor who donated a stem cell graft to a child with Fanconi anemia. This specimen was PBMCs, taken from the stem cell graft. In nucleotides, the CDR3 is TGTGCCAGCAGTTTAACCCCGGGACAGGGATCCAATACGCAGTATTTT. Translation: CASSLTPGQGSNTQYF.